This entry lists 27 T cell receptor gamma chains sequenced from one sample in a study of gammadelta T cells in human blood (dated by TCRdb to 2019 to 2021). The method behind the library was RT-PCR. TCRdb records Illumina MiSeq as the sequencer. TCRdb processed the public reads again with the CATT caller, after which rows with matching DNA were combined. The sample has over 350 gamma-chain clones on record, around 5.7% of them singletons. The ten largest clonotypes hold over 35% of the sample. Sequencing was performed on Vgamma9Vdelta2 gamma-delta T cells from infant blood. Receptor source: a human donor.

As for this clone: It differs at one base from a far larger clone, so likely a read error. This sequence joins TRGV4 and TRGJP1. This CDR3 is built from 12 residues. J lost 4 bases, V lost 9 bases, and 5 bases had no gene match. Germline CDR1 and CDR2: EGSTGY and YDSYTSSV. DNA of the CDR3: TGTGCCACCCACTTCACTGGTTGGTTCAAGATATTT. This encodes CATHFTGWFKIF.

Judged by abundance, this clone is large. The chain joins TRGV9 to TRGJP. Trimming cost V 0 bases and J 12 bases; bases outside gene matches: 2. Per the germline V gene, CDR1 is GITISATS and CDR2 is ISYDGTV (reference sequence). CDR3 length equals 14 residues. In nucleotides, the CDR3 is TGTGCCTTGTGGGAGGTGCGGGGCAAAAAAATCAAGGTATTT. It specifies CALWEVRGKKIKVF.

This clone is classed as medium-sized. This chain joins TRGV10 and TRGJP1. TRGV10 qualifies as an ORF whose function is uncertain. Germline trimming cut 8 bases from V and 5 bases from J; bases unmatched to any gene: 6. The CDR3 totals 13 residues. The CDR3 DNA follows: TGTGCTGCGTGGGATTATACTGGTTGGTTCAAGATATTT. Its translation is CAAWDYTGWFKIF.

This clone ranks as large. Other DNA sequences in the same sample also yield this CDR3. The V gene is TRGV9, the J gene TRGJP. V lost 4 bases and J lost 6; bases outside the gene matches: 0. The CDR3 consists of 14 residues. CDR1 is GITISATS and CDR2 is ISYDGTV in the germline V gene (reference sequence). CDR3 DNA sequence: TGTGCCTTGTGGGAAGAGTTGGGCAAAAAAATCAAGGTATTT. Residues: CALWEELGKKIKVF.

This clone was counted only a few times. A far larger clone lies a single base away; this is likely a read error. Other DNA sequences in this sample translate to the same CDR3. The chain has TRGV9 and TRGJP. This CDR3 contains 17 residues. Germline V gene lookup returns CDR1 GITISATS and CDR2 ISYDGTV (reference sequence). Trimming removed 0 bases from V and 2 bases from J; junction bases left unmatched: 1. CDR3 in amino acids: CALWEVRQELGKKIKVF. As DNA, the CDR3 is TGTGCCTTGTGGGAGGTGCGGCAAGAGTTGGGCAAAAAAATCAAGGTATTT.

By share, this clone counts as large. The chain combines TRGV9 with TRGJP. J was trimmed by 11 bases and V by 3 bases; bases with no gene match: 7. The CDR3 extends over 15 amino acids. Germline V gene data show CDR1 as GITISATS and CDR2 as ISYDGTV (reference sequence). CDR3 protein: CALWEPLLGKKIKVF. The CDR3 nucleotides read TGTGCCTTGTGGGAGCCCCTACTGGGCAAAAAAATCAAGGTATTT.

This clone is termed large (0.1 to 1%). Only one base separates this from a far larger clonotype, so it likely reflects a read error. The sample has other DNA sequences that encode this CDR3 too. The gene calls are TRGV9 and TRGJP. CDR3 length equals 16 residues. Germline CDR1 and CDR2: GITISATS and ISYDGTV (reference sequence). The V and J ends lost 0 bases and 6 bases, in that order; junction bases with no gene match: 2. The CDR3 DNA is TGTGCCTTGTGGGAGGTGCTAGAGTTGGGCAAAAAAATCAAGGTATTT. This gives the protein CALWEVLELGKKIKVF.

This clone is categorized as medium-sized. This may come from a read error, since a much larger clone is one base off. Other DNA sequences in the same sample also yield this CDR3. This chain uses TRGV9 with TRGJP. V dropped 0 bases and J dropped 7; count of bases not matched to a gene: 3. The CDR3 consists of 16 residues. Germline V CDR1 and CDR2: GITISATS, ISYDGTV (reference sequence). The CDR3 coding sequence is TGTGCCTTGTGGGAGGTGAAGGAGTTGGGCAAAAAAATCAAGGTATTT. Its translation is CALWEVKELGKKIKVF.

This clone is judged medium-sized. The chain recombines TRGV10 with TRGJP1. TRGV10 is noted as an ORF with a role that remains uncertain. The length of the CDR3 is 12 residues. After removal of 8 bases from V and 3 bases from J, the junction contained 1 base not matched to a gene. As DNA, the CDR3 is TGTGCTGCGTGGGCCACTGGTTGGTTCAAGATATTT. Translation gives CAAWATGWFKIF.

Note on this clone: This likely stems from a read error, as it lies one base from a far larger clone. This chain connects TRGV4 to TRGJ1 or TRGJ2. CDR1 and CDR2 from the germline V gene are EGSTGY and YDSYTSSV. CDR3 length: 9 residues. The CDR3 loop is CTTWGEKLF. The CDR3, as DNA: TGTACCACCTGGGGGGAGAAACTCTTT.

This clone is labeled large. It may be a read error: a sequence one base away is much more abundant. Other DNA sequences in this sample translate to the same CDR3. The rearrangement links TRGV9 to TRGJP. The germline gives CDR1 GITISATS, CDR2 ISYDGTV (reference sequence). This CDR3 comprises 16 residues. After removal of 1 base from V and 4 bases from J, the junction contained 1 base not matched to a gene. The CDR3 spells CALWEVQELGKKIKVF. The CDR3, as DNA: TGTGCCTTGTGGGAGGTACAAGAGTTGGGCAAAAAAATCAAGGTATTT.

Worth noting for this clone: The protein TCRdb lists belongs to a much larger clone and differs from this DNA's translation at residue 13, which points to a read error; the protein shown is made from the DNA. V is TRGV9 and J is TRGJP. This CDR3 has 16 amino acids. CDR1 GITISATS and CDR2 ISYDGTV come from the germline V gene (reference sequence). The CDR3: CALWEVQELGKKNKVF. CDR3 in DNA: TGTGCCTTGTGGGAGGTGCAAGAGTTGGGCAAAAAAAACAAGGTATTT.

This clone was counted a few times. This probably arose from a read error, given a far larger clone one base away. This sample also contains other DNA sequences that code for the same CDR3. This chain joins TRGV9 and TRGJP. Per germline, CDR1 GITISATS and CDR2 ISYDGTV (reference sequence). CDR3 length equals 16 residues. CDR3 sequence: CALWEVQELGKKIKVF. The CDR3 bases are TGTGCCTTGTGGGAGGTGCAAGAGTTGGGCAAGAAAATCAAGGTATTT.

This clone was counted only a few times. A read error likely explains why the TCRdb protein, taken from a much larger clone, differs from this DNA's translation at residue 2; the protein shown is translated from the DNA. The rearrangement links TRGV9 to TRGJP. This CDR3 spans 18 amino acids. Germline CDR1 GITISATS, CDR2 ISYDGTV (reference sequence). The CDR3 sequence: CTLWEVGPKELGKKIKVF. CDR3 DNA sequence: TGTACCTTGTGGGAGGTGGGACCAAAAGAGTTGGGCAAAAAAATCAAGGTATTT.

Details on this clone: A far larger clone is off by one base, so a read error is likely. V is TRGV9 and J is TRGJP. The length of the CDR3 is 17 residues. Germline CDR1 reads GITISATS; CDR2 reads ISYDGTV (reference sequence). The CDR3 DNA reads as TGTGCCTTGTGGAAGGTAAATCAGGAGTTGGGCAAAAAAATCAAGGTATTT. Its protein is CALWKVNQELGKKIKVF.

The chain couples TRGV10 to TRGJP1. TRGV10 is an ORF, with its function uncertain. Trimming removed 11 bases from V and 0 bases from J; junction bases left unmatched: 1. The length of the CDR3 is 12 residues. In DNA form, the CDR3 reads TGTGCTGCGGATACCACTGGTTGGTTCAAGATATTT. Translation: CAADTTGWFKIF.

By share, this clone counts as large. A far larger clone is just one base off, so this is likely a read error. This rearrangement joins TRGV9 to TRGJP. The germline V gene encodes CDR1 GITISATS and CDR2 ISYDGTV (reference sequence). This CDR3 has 16 amino acids. V lost 0 bases to trimming and J lost 5 bases; unmatched junction nucleotides: 1. The CDR3 nucleotides read TGTGCCTTGTGGGAGGTGGAAGAGTTGGGCAAAAAAATCAAGGTATTT. The encoded protein is CALWEVEELGKKIKVF.

Comments on this clone: For this DNA, TCRdb reports the protein of a much larger clone, which diverges at residue 14, most likely from a read error; the protein presented here is translated directly from the DNA. The rearrangement links TRGV9 to TRGJP. The J call may not be correct, given that the DNA end is closer to TRGJP1. The CDR3 is 15 residues long. CDR1 and CDR2 (germline): GITISATS, ISYDGTV (reference sequence). CDR3 residues: CALWEPLLGKKIKIF. The CDR3 DNA sequence: TGTGCCTTGTGGGAGCCCCTACTGGGCAAAAAAATCAAGATATTT.

This clone was observed a few times. The protein TCRdb gives is from a much larger clone and does not agree with this DNA's translation at residue 8, likely a read error; the protein shown here comes from the DNA. This chain joins TRGV3 and TRGJ1 or TRGJ2. This CDR3 is 11 amino acids long. CDR1 is VTNTFY, CDR2 YDVSTARD, per germline (reference sequence). The CDR3 sequence is CATWDSYMKLF. In nucleotides, the CDR3 is TGTGCCACCTGGGACAGTTATATGAAACTCTTT.

This clone was counted between two and nine times. TCRdb's listed protein matches a much larger clone and diverges from this DNA's translation at residue 10, likely through a read error; the protein shown comes from the DNA. The gene calls are TRGV9 and TRGJP. Germline V gene data show CDR1 as GITISATS and CDR2 as ISYDGTV (reference sequence). CDR3 length equals 16 residues. CDR3 DNA: TGTGCCTTGTGGGAGGTGTGGGAGTTGGACAAAAAAATCAAGGTATTT. This sequence encodes CALWEVWELDKKIKVF.

Concerning this clone itself: TCRdb attributes to this sequence the protein of a much larger clone, which differs from the DNA translation at residue 9; a read error is likely, and the protein displayed is translated from the DNA. This chain links TRGV10 with TRGJP1. TRGV10 belongs to the ORF category, with a function that is uncertain. The CDR3 is 15 residues long. In nucleotides, the CDR3 is TGTGCTGCGTGGGCCCCTTATACCTCTGGTTGGTTCAAGATATTT. Encoded protein: CAAWAPYTSGWFKIF.

This clone is labeled large (0.1 to 1%). The chain combines TRGV9 with TRGJP. With V trimmed by 6 bases and J by 4 bases, 0 bases remained unmatched. This CDR3 has 14 residues. Germline CDR1 and CDR2: GITISATS and ISYDGTV (reference sequence). In DNA form, the CDR3 reads TGTGCCTTGTGGCAAGAGTTGGGCAAAAAAATCAAGGTATTT. This translates into CALWQELGKKIKVF.

As to this clone: Since a much larger clone is just one base distant, this may be a read error. The chain links TRGV9 to TRGJP. The CDR3 has 19 amino acids. CDR1 and CDR2 (germline): GITISATS, ISYDGTV (reference sequence). J was trimmed by 9 bases and V by 0 bases; bases with no gene match: 14. The chain's CDR3 is CALWEVFSVGVLGKKIKVF. The CDR3 DNA sequence: TGTGCCTTGTGGGAGGTGTTCTCCGTGGGGGTGTTGGGCAAAAAAATCAAGGTATTT.

By frequency in the sample, this clone is large. This chain connects TRGV4 to TRGJ1 or TRGJ2. The CDR3 is 9 amino acids. J gave up 11 bases and V 5 bases, and 3 bases lay outside the gene matches. Looked up from germline, CDR1 is EGSTGY and CDR2 is YDSYTSSV. The CDR3 coding sequence is TGTGCCACCTGGGGGGAGAAACTCTTT. Translation gives CATWGEKLF.

Relative to its sample, this clone is medium-sized. The gene calls are TRGV10 and TRGJP1. TRGV10 belongs to the ORF category, with a function that is uncertain. The V and J ends lost 7 bases and 6 bases, in that order; junction bases with no gene match: 6. The CDR3 is 13 amino acids. CDR3 nucleotides: TGTGCTGCGTGGTATTGGGCTGGTTGGTTCAAGATATTT. It specifies CAAWYWAGWFKIF.

This clone was observed a few times. Translating this DNA gives a protein that differs at residue 5 from the TCRdb one, which belongs to a much larger clone; a read error is likely, and the protein shown is this translation. The V and J genes are TRGV9 and TRGJP. The CDR3 spans 16 residues. The V gene's germline CDR1 is GITISATS and CDR2 ISYDGTV (reference sequence). The CDR3 is CALWVVQELGKKIKVF. DNA of the CDR3: TGTGCCTTGTGGGTGGTGCAAGAGTTGGGCAAAAAAATCAAGGTATTT.

Judged by abundance, this clone is large. The chain couples TRGV9 to TRGJP. Germline CDR1 reads GITISATS; CDR2 reads ISYDGTV (reference sequence). The CDR3 extends over 15 amino acids. J lost 7 bases, V lost 11 bases, and 11 bases had no gene match. The CDR3 sequence: CASYYRELGKKIKVF. CDR3 in DNA: TGTGCCTCATATTACAGGGAGTTGGGCAAAAAAATCAAGGTATTT.